This is a list of T cell receptor beta chains from one sample in a study of CXCR3-negative and CXCR3-positive naive CD8 T cells. For each CDR3 protein, TCRdb gives one entry from its re-call of the 5' RACE reads, without DNA. Found here are around 140,000 distinct CDR3 sequences; the top ten clones hold approximately 0.29%. Sequenced input: naive CXCR3- CD8+ T cells from blood. The receptors here all came from a human donor in good health. Some clones in this sample may be carry-over from other donors' samples. Each CDR3 is given with its conserved first and last residue.

len: 16
v_gene: TRBV2
j_gene: TRBJ2-1
CDR3aa: CASSLGFGSSYNEQFF

len: 11
v_gene: TRBV6-7
j_gene: TRBJ2-7
CDR3aa: CASSYSFEQYF

len: 15
v_gene: TRBV21-1
j_gene: TRBJ2-7
CDR3aa: CASSKGTGGTYEQYF

len: 14
v_gene: TRBV6-5
j_gene: TRBJ1-5
CDR3aa: CASSRGRSNQPQHF

len: 13
v_gene: TRBV6-2/TRBV6-3
j_gene: TRBJ2-1
CDR3aa: CASSLTLMDEQFF

len: 13
v_gene: TRBV29-1
j_gene: TRBJ2-1
CDR3aa: CSVVQGAHNEQFF

len: 12
v_gene: TRBV11-3
j_gene: TRBJ2-1
CDR3aa: CASSFAGSEQFF

len: 14
v_gene: TRBV20-1
j_gene: TRBJ2-1
CDR3aa: CSARDRELYNEQFF

len: 12
v_gene: TRBV29-1
j_gene: TRBJ2-7
CDR3aa: CSVAAESYEQYF

len: 13
v_gene: TRBV4-1
j_gene: TRBJ2-1
CDR3aa: CASSQDPRLEQFF

len: 16
v_gene: TRBV7-9
j_gene: TRBJ2-1
CDR3aa: CASSSRWTRGYNEQFF

len: 16
v_gene: TRBV28
j_gene: TRBJ2-5
CDR3aa: CASSSLQGSGVETQYF

len: 11
v_gene: TRBV29-1
j_gene: TRBJ2-2
CDR3aa: CIAGGVGELFF

len: 15
v_gene: TRBV20-1
j_gene: TRBJ1-1
CDR3aa: CSARDTGQGLTEAFF

len: 13
v_gene: TRBV7-2
j_gene: TRBJ2-1
CDR3aa: CASSPGLDHEQFF

len: 15
v_gene: TRBV7-6
j_gene: TRBJ2-2
CDR3aa: CASSVTGAGTGELFF

len: 15
v_gene: TRBV28
j_gene: TRBJ2-3
CDR3aa: CASSQTSGPTDTQYF

len: 14
v_gene: TRBV9
j_gene: TRBJ2-1
CDR3aa: CASSGGQPRDEQFF

len: 13
v_gene: TRBV6-2/TRBV6-3
j_gene: TRBJ2-7
CDR3aa: CASSATGGYEQYF

len: 16
v_gene: TRBV27
j_gene: TRBJ2-1
CDR3aa: CASSTPSPSSYNEQFF

len: 13
v_gene: TRBV15
j_gene: TRBJ1-3
CDR3aa: CATRVSSGNTIYF

len: 12
v_gene: TRBV10-1
j_gene: TRBJ2-5
CDR3aa: CASSESGATQYF

len: 16
v_gene: TRBV4-2
j_gene: TRBJ2-3
CDR3aa: CASSHARGAGFDTQYF